The count of the clone carrying this T cell receptor beta chain is one. Its specificity is unknown. These data are taken from a study of T cell responses to AZD1222 COVID-19 vaccine. The study's findings and limits: The study identified only a handful of AZD1222 recipients as seropositive at baseline. No day 14 peak samples; only post-peak repertoires were characterized.

With 2 bases clipped from V and 10 bases from J, the junction kept 1 base outside the gene matches. Germline V lookup: CDR1 GTSNPN, CDR2 SVGIG (reference sequence). The CDR3 loop spans 11 amino acids. Repertoires were generated with immunoSEQ multiplex PCR, while TCRdb's copy carries only in-frame clones and drops some. Here the sample spans 80,000 or so clones, 87% being singletons. The sample here was peripheral blood, taken on day 0 of AZD1222 vaccination. This TCR was sampled from an adult in good health. The chain joins TRBV30 to TRBJ2-1; 8 bases are shared with TRBD1. CDR3 sequence: CAWSRTGEQFF. The CDR3, as DNA: TGTGCCTGGAGTAGGACAGGGGAGCAGTTCTTC.